The 23 T cell receptor beta chains in this list originate from one sample, sequenced in a study of identical twins. From the 5' RACE reads, TCRdb called clonotypes with MiXCR, one entry per CDR3 protein. This sample has about 900,000 distinct CDR3 sequences, with approximately 13% found just once. This same sample was also part of a study on yellow fever vaccine responses in identical twins.

Sequencing was performed on PBMCs. The receptors were sampled from a woman between 18 and 29 years old in good health.

This clonotype has only a few counts. The V call is TRBV27, the J call TRBJ1-5; 9 nucleotides align to TRBD1. Germline V gives CDR1 MNHEY, CDR2 SMNVEV (reference sequence). This CDR3 has 17 residues. V was clipped by 5 bases and J by 1 base; unmatched bases: 9. The CDR3 coding sequence is TGTGCCAGCAGTCCACGGACAGGGGTTCCAAGCAATCAGCCCCAGCATTTT. It specifies CASSPRTGVPSNQPQHF.

Only a few counts were recorded for this clonotype. V usage is TRBV29-1 and J usage is TRBJ1-1; 8 bases fit TRBD1. Germline lookup yields CDR1 SQVTM and CDR2 ANQGSEA. The CDR3 spans 14 residues. The trim removed 6 bases at V and 4 bases at J, leaving 10 bases unmatched. The CDR3 loop reads CSVTGNTGGTEAFF. As DNA, the CDR3 is TGCAGCGTGACAGGGAATACAGGGGGCACTGAAGCTTTCTTT.

This clonotype was counted only a few times. The chain joins TRBV11-2 to TRBJ1-2; unclear D gene. Germline V gene sequence: CDR1 SGHAT, CDR2 FQNNGV. CDR3 length equals 13 residues. V lost 6 bases to trimming and J lost 4 bases, with 12 bases between them. In nucleotides, the CDR3 is TGTGCCAGCAGTCCCGTGGGGTCCTATGGCTACACCTTC. Residues: CASSPVGSYGYTF.

For this clonotype: A much larger clone differs by one base, so this may be a read error. The J gene is TRBJ2-3, the V gene TRBV6-5, with D unclear. The germline CDR1 and CDR2 sequences are MNHEY and SVGAGI. CDR3 length: 15 residues. CDR3 nucleotide sequence: TGTGCCAGCAGTTCAACTGGGCCTGTCACAGATACGCAGTGTTTT. Translating gives CASSSTGPVTDTQCF.

This sequence joins TRBV20-1 and TRBJ1-5; D perhaps matches TRBD1 (5 bases). This CDR3 region has 12 residues. Trimming removed 2 bases from V and 6 bases from J, with 8 bases in between. CDR1 and CDR2 (germline): DFQATT, SNEGSKA (reference sequence). CDR3 sequence (DNA): TGCAGTGCTAGACAGGGTGGTCAGCCCCAGCATTTT. Translation: CSARQGGQPQHF.

The chain recombines TRBV21-1 with TRBJ2-3. TRBV21-1 is recorded as a pseudogene. CDR3 size: 14 residues. The CDR3 coding sequence is TGTGCCAGCAGCAAAAGGTCAAACACAGATACGCAGTATTTT. Amino acids: CASSKRSNTDTQYF.

Here the CDR3 DNA reads TGTGCCAGCGACGCCTCGAACACCGGGGAGCTGTTTTTT. Protein sequence: CASDASNTGELFF. This sequence joins TRBV6-6 and TRBJ2-2, with unresolved D. This CDR3 contains 13 residues. The V end lost 8 bases, the J end lost 0 bases, and 7 bases lay between the germline ends. Germline CDR1 is MNHNY and CDR2 is SVGAGI (reference sequence).

Ten or more counts support this clonotype. V gene TRBV6-6 combines with J gene TRBJ1-5; 7 positions match TRBD1. The CDR3 is made up of 13 amino acids. The germline gives CDR1 MNHNY, CDR2 SVGAGI (reference sequence). V trimming: 7 bases; J trimming: 6 bases; junction bases outside the gene matches: 6. Written as DNA, the CDR3 is TGTGCCAGCACCCAATACAGGGGTCAGCCCCAGCATTTT. The encoded protein is CASTQYRGQPQHF.

This clonotype has just a few counts. The chain has TRBV24-1 and TRBJ2-1; 9 bases match TRBD1. Trimming removed 9 bases from V and 5 bases from J; junction bases left unmatched: 10. The germline V gene encodes CDR1 KGHDR and CDR2 SFDVKD. This CDR3 comprises 15 residues. The CDR3: CATEDSGTGNNEQFF. The CDR3 nucleotides are TGTGCCACCGAAGACAGCGGGACAGGGAACAATGAGCAGTTCTTC.

J is TRBJ2-5 and V is TRBV2, with D perhaps TRBD1 (6 bases). The CDR3 is 15 residues long. Germline V gene data show CDR1 as SNHLY and CDR2 as FYNNEI. V was clipped by 2 bases and J by 2 bases, with 12 bases between them. The CDR3 sequence is CASSEQQQGQETQYF. CDR3 sequence (DNA): TGTGCCAGCAGTGAACAACAACAGGGACAAGAGACCCAGTACTTC.

This clonotype was seen more than once but under ten times. This rearrangement joins TRBV10-3 to TRBJ2-1; D unresolved. This CDR3 is built from 14 residues. V was cut by 4 bases and J by 7 bases, with 14 bases left in between. Germline CDR1 ENHRY, CDR2 SYGVKD. The chain's CDR3 is CAISAQVSSNEQFF. The CDR3 nucleotides are TGTGCCATCAGTGCCCAGGTATCCAGTAATGAGCAGTTCTTC.

This rearrangement joins TRBV6-6 to TRBJ1-4; unclear D gene. In germline, CDR1 is MNHNY, CDR2 SVGAGI (reference sequence). This CDR3 region has 14 residues. V was shortened by 4 bases and J by 8 bases, with 14 bases between the two germline ends. The CDR3 protein is CASSSSEVWEKLFF. For the CDR3, the DNA is TGTGCCAGCAGTTCCTCGGAGGTTTGGGAAAAACTGTTTTTT.

This clonotype was seen ten or more times. V and J are TRBV28 and TRBJ2-1; D is possibly TRBD2 (6 bases). From germline, CDR1 is MDHEN and CDR2 SYDVKM. The CDR3 has 15 amino acids. Trimming left V 3 bases short and J 7 bases short, with 16 bases between. The CDR3 is CASSLAGSSANEQFF. The CDR3 bases are TGTGCCAGCAGTTTGGCCGGGAGTAGTGCGAATGAGCAGTTCTTC.

This clonotype was counted only a few times. CDR3 amino acids: CASSPGQGSTNEKLFF. DNA of the CDR3: TGTGCCAGCAGCCCGGGACAGGGATCAACTAATGAAAAACTGTTTTTT. The rearrangement links TRBV27 to TRBJ1-4; 9 bases line up with TRBD1. Per the germline V gene, CDR1 is MNHEY and CDR2 is SMNVEV (reference sequence). The CDR3 covers 16 residues. Losses at the gene ends were 6 bases for V and 0 bases for J; bases not matched to a gene: 5.

J is TRBJ2-7 and V is TRBV25-1, with TRBD2 matching over 10 bases. V shed 7 bases and J 5 bases; nucleotides not matched to a gene: 2. The CDR3 loop spans 12 amino acids. CDR1 is MGHDK, CDR2 SYGVNS, per germline. The CDR3 region is CASTSGSHEQYF. Written as DNA, the CDR3 is TGTGCCAGCACTAGCGGGAGCCACGAGCAGTACTTC.

The rearrangement uses TRBV19 and TRBJ2-1; TRBD2 agrees at 8 bases. The ends lost 4 bases at V and 6 bases at J; junction bases unmatched: 14. Germline V gene lookup returns CDR1 LNHDA and CDR2 SQIVND (reference sequence). CDR3 length equals 17 residues. This CDR3 reads CASSTLLAEARANEQFF. CDR3 DNA: TGTGCCAGTAGTACCCTACTAGCGGAGGCGAGGGCCAATGAGCAGTTCTTC. The full variable domain, its missing parts supplied by reference TRBV19 and TRBJ2-1, is DGGITQSPKYLFRKEGQNVTLSCEQNLNHDAMYWYRQDPGQGLRLIYYSQIVNDFQKGDIAEGYSVSREKKESFPLTVTSAQKNPTAFYLCASSTLLAEARANEQFFGPGTRLTVL.

The V and J genes are TRBV3-1 and TRBJ1-1; 8 bases align to TRBD1. The germline V gene has CDR1 LGHDT and CDR2 YNNKEL (reference sequence). The trim removed 1 base at V and 3 bases at J, leaving 7 bases unmatched. This CDR3 has 16 amino acids. In nucleotides, the CDR3 is TGTGCCAGCAGCCAAGGAATCCCAGGGGGCCACACTGAAGCTTTCTTT. Amino acids: CASSQGIPGGHTEAFF.

There are a few counts of this clonotype. The gene calls are TRBV5-1 and TRBJ1-2; D call uncertain. CDR3 length: 12 amino acids. CDR1 and CDR2 (germline): SGHRS, YFSETQ. V lost 4 bases and J lost 8, with 12 bases in between. The CDR3 reads CASSEPQAGYTF. CDR3 bases: TGCGCCAGCAGCGAACCCCAGGCCGGCTACACCTTC.

This clonotype was observed a few times. The chain is built from TRBV6-1 and TRBJ1-4; D is perhaps TRBD1 (6 bases). Germline loops: CDR1 MNHNS, CDR2 SASEGT. The V end lost 6 bases, the J end lost 0 bases, and 23 bases lay between the germline ends. This CDR3 has 19 amino acids. The DNA for the CDR3 is TGTGCCAGCAGGGCCCCGACAGGATACACTCGTGCAACTAATGAAAAACTGTTTTTT. This encodes CASRAPTGYTRATNEKLFF.

Only a few counts were recorded for this clonotype. The CDR3 reads CATSRSGTYNEQFF. In DNA, the CDR3 is TGTGCCACCAGCCGAAGCGGGACTTACAATGAGCAGTTCTTC. V usage is TRBV15 and J usage is TRBJ2-1; the match to TRBD2 covers 7 bases. Germline assignment: CDR1 LNHNV and CDR2 YYDKDF (reference sequence). The CDR3 contains 14 residues. V lost 5 bases to trimming and J lost 4 bases; unmatched junction nucleotides: 5.

The J gene is TRBJ1-4, the V gene TRBV3-1; D gene unclear. The V gene lost 1 base and the J gene lost 3 bases, with 9 bases spanning the gap. There are 15 residues in the CDR3. Germline CDR1 and CDR2: LGHDT and YNNKEL (reference sequence). The CDR3 reads CASSQGRTSNEKLFF. Written as DNA, the CDR3 is TGTGCCAGCAGCCAAGGAAGGACGTCTAATGAAAAACTGTTTTTT.

The chain recombines TRBV2 with TRBJ1-4; TRBD1 matches 7 bases. There are 14 residues in the CDR3. With V trimmed by 6 bases and J by 4 bases, 5 bases remained unmatched. The germline gives CDR1 SNHLY, CDR2 FYNNEI. The CDR3 reads CASRRDSYNEKLFF. CDR3 coding DNA: TGTGCCAGCAGAAGGGACAGTTATAATGAAAAACTGTTTTTT.

This clonotype was counted a single time. The chain links TRBV6-5 to TRBJ2-2; D remains unclear. The germline CDR1 and CDR2 sequences are MNHEY and SVGAGI. The ends were cut back, 5 bases at V and 8 bases at J, with 9 bases in the middle. The CDR3 spans 12 residues. CDR3 loop: CASSNPGGELFF. CDR3 nucleotide sequence: TGTGCCAGCAGTAACCCAGGAGGGGAGCTGTTTTTT.